This T cell receptor beta chain was found in a study of blood T cell repertoires in COVID-19. Study details: Specimens from acute and convalescent COVID-19 originated in the United States, Italy and Spain.

This CDR3 comprises 17 residues. Germline CDR1 and CDR2: KGHDR and SFDVKD. Germline trimming cut 3 bases from V and 2 bases from J; bases unmatched to any gene: 10. The authors' processing: Reference gene primer amplification gave estimated nucleated cell counts. Profiling relied on immunoSEQ multiplex PCR, and the TCRdb table lists in-frame clones only, not all of them. V and J calls plus clone size are reproduced from that table; the DNA served to infer D and trimming. Found here are 110,000 to 150,000 clones, roughly 86% of them singletons; the top ten hold about 5.6%. The chain uses TRBV24-1 and TRBJ2-3; 7 bases are shared with TRBD2. This sequence was found in a human donor in a cohort sampled during active COVID-19. The specimen was peripheral blood. CDR3 in amino acids: CATSDRVSGRATDTQYF. CDR3 coding DNA: TGTGCCACCAGTGATCGCGTTAGCGGGCGGGCCACAGATACGCAGTATTTT.